This T cell receptor beta chain comes out of a study of blood T cells in healthy people across ages. From germline, CDR1 is MNHNY and CDR2 SVGAGI (reference sequence). The CDR3 length is 13 residues. Deletions cut 5 bases from V and 5 bases from J, with 12 bases between. Then a second PCR, running about 6 to 12 cycles, was carried out with a sample-barcoded 5' primer and a J-beta primer mix. Carrying 12 random nucleotides, a template-switch adaptor labeled each individual cDNA molecule. A single record per CDR3 protein comes from TCRdb applying MiXCR to the 5' RACE reads. The sample comprises over 1.5 million distinct CDR3 sequences, about 50% of which are singletons, and around 2.1% rests with the top ten.

The sequencing input was blood. The chain couples TRBV6-6 to TRBJ1-1, with a possible D match to TRBD1 (6 bases). The clonotype comes from a woman in her thirties or forties in good health. CDR3 amino acids: CASSKSGDTEAFF. The CDR3 DNA follows: TGTGCCAGCAGTAAATCAGGGGATACTGAAGCTTTCTTT.